This T cell receptor (beta chain) was observed in a study of T cell responses to AZD1222 COVID-19 vaccine. Study conclusions and caveats: The sample set comprised mostly white British donors with more females, and clonal diversity was possibly underestimated. Per reports, nearly half of all spike-specific TCRs target regions that are unmutated in variants. The CD4 TCRs associated with vaccination extended across spike and predominated at 160-218 and 743-854. The study sampled repertoires only after the peak T cell response.

The J segment lost 0 bases and the V segment lost 6 bases, leaving 3 bases of the junction unmatched. Germline values: CDR1 SGHDN, CDR2 FVKESK. This CDR3 has 15 residues. Generated by immunoSEQ multiplex PCR, the TCRdb table keeps only in-frame clones and is missing some. The sample lists 150,000 to 200,000 clones, roughly 93% occurring once. About this clone: Its target is unknown.

The genes are TRBV14 and TRBJ1-3; 9 positions match TRBD1. The sequence came from an adult in good health. This material consisted of peripheral blood, taken on day 0 of AZD1222 vaccination. The CDR3 sequence is CASRQQGASGNTIYF. The CDR3 DNA is TGTGCCAGCAGACAACAGGGGGCCTCTGGAAACACCATATATTTT.